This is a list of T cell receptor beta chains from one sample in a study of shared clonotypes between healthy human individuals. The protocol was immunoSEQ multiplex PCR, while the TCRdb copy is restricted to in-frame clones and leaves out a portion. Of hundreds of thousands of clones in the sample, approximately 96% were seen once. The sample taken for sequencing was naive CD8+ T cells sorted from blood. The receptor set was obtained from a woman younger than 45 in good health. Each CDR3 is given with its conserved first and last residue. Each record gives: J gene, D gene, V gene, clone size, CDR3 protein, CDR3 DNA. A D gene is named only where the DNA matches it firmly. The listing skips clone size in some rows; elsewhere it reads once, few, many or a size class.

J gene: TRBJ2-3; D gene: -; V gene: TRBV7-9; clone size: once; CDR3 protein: CASSLGWAEVSTDTQYF; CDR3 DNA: TGTGCCAGCAGCTTAGGGTGGGCGGAGGTTAGCACAGATACGCAGTATTTT
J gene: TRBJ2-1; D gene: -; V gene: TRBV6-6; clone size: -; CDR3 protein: CASSPYRAEYNEQFF; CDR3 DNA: TGTGCCAGCAGCCCTTACAGGGCGGAATACAATGAGCAGTTCTTC
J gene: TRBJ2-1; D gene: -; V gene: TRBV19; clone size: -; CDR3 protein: CASSDRRGSYNEQFF; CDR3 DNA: TGTGCCAGTAGTGACAGGCGCGGCTCCTACAATGAGCAGTTCTTC
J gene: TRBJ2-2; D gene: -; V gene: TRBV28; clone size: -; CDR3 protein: CASSAGFTGELFF; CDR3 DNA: TGTGCCAGCAGTGCAGGTTTCACCGGGGAGCTGTTTTTT
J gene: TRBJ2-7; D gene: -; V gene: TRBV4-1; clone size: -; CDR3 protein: CASSQESNRVYEQYF; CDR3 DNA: TGCGCCAGCAGCCAAGAGTCGAACAGGGTCTACGAGCAGTACTTC
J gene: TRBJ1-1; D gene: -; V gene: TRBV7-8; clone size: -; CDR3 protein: CASSWTEENTEAFF; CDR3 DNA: TGTGCCAGCAGTTGGACGGAGGAGAACACTGAAGCTTTCTTT
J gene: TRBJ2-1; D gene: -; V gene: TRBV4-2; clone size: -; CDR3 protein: CASSQKGEGLGNEQFF; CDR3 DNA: TGTGCCAGCAGCCAAAAGGGGGAGGGCCTCGGGAATGAGCAGTTCTTC
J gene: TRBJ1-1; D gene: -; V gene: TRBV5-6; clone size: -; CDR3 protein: CASSLRYTEAFF; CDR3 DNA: TGTGCCAGCAGCCTCCGTTACACTGAAGCTTTCTTT
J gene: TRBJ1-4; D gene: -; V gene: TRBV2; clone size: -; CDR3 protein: CASYAGGEPLSEKLFF; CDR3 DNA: TGTGCCTCCTACGCCGGCGGGGAACCCTTGAGTGAAAAACTGTTTTTT
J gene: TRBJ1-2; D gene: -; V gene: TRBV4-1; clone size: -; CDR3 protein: CASSQDPGLNYGYTF; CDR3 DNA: TGCGCCAGCAGCCAAGATCCAGGATTGAACTATGGCTACACCTTC
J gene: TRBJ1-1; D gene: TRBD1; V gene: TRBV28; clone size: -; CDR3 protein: CASSAGGEDTEAFF; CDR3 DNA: TGTGCCAGCAGCGCAGGGGGTGAGGACACTGAAGCTTTCTTT
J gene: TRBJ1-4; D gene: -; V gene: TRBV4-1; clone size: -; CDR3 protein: CASSQDEVGRANEKLFF; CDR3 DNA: TGCGCCAGCAGCCAAGATGAGGTGGGGAGAGCTAATGAAAAACTGTTTTTT
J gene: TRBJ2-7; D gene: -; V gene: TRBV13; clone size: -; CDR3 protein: CASSFYGGGSYEQYF; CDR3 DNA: TGTGCCAGCAGCTTCTATGGGGGCGGTTCCTACGAGCAGTACTTC
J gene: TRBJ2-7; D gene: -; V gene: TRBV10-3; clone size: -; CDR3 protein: CAISEDFYEQYF; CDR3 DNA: TGTGCCATCAGTGAGGACTTTTACGAGCAGTACTTC